This paragraph covers one T cell receptor beta chain sequence. Its specificity is not known. This entry belongs to a study of monozygotic twins with inflammatory bowel disease. General study points: IBD patients exhibited fewer clonotypes shared with other individuals than healthy twins, particularly with disease activity.

Investigators made cDNA in eight separate reactions per sample. The template-switching step introduced UMIs that carried a 6-nucleotide sample barcode. TCRdb reprocessed the 5' RACE reads; each CDR3 protein has one entry and no DNA is given. This repertoire includes roughly 140,000 distinct CDR3 sequences. The sample consisted of blood. The clonotype originates from a human donor with ulcerative colitis or Crohn's disease, or a healthy co-twin of an affected twin (not recorded which).

The CDR3 sequence is CASSPRGGVQPQHF. The chain couples TRBV5-1 to TRBJ1-5. This CDR3 has 14 residues. Germline V lookup: CDR1 SGHRS, CDR2 YFSETQ.